The 12 T cell receptor beta chains reported below all come from one sample, sequenced in a study of control samples from healthy donors and cancer patients. Assay: immunoSEQ multiplex PCR; the TCRdb copy retains only in-frame clones and omits some. The sample yields some 140,000 clones, around 95% seen once. The source material was blood. The receptors stem from a man between 35 and 55 years old in good health.

This sequence joins TRBV6-2 or TRBV6-3 and TRBJ2-3, with D possibly TRBD2 on 6 matching bases. CDR1 and CDR2 from the germline V gene are MNHEY and SVGEGT. The CDR3 runs to 14 residues. The V gene lost 3 bases and the J gene lost 3 bases, with 10 bases spanning the gap. The CDR3 DNA is TGTGCCAGCAGTTATAGGGCGGGAACAGATACGCAGTATTTT. Its protein product is CASSYRAGTDTQYF.

This chain joins TRBV28 and TRBJ2-2; the D is unclear. The CDR3 has 13 amino acids. The germline gives CDR1 MDHEN, CDR2 SYDVKM. V lost 11 bases and J lost 0, with 10 bases in between. The CDR3 coding sequence is TGTGCCTTGACGGATACGAACACCGGGGAGCTGTTTTTT. As protein: CALTDTNTGELFF.

Turning to this clone: Germline and junction disagree at one end, which may indicate a read error. This chain connects TRBV6-6 to TRBJ2-7; no reliable D call. Germline V gene sequence: CDR1 MNHNY, CDR2 SVGAGI (reference sequence). CDR3 length: 11 residues. The CDR3 spells CASSYSHEQYF. The CDR3 DNA reads as TGTGCCAGCAGTTACTCCCACGAGCAGTACTTC.

The rearrangement joins TRBV5-1 to TRBJ1-1, with D perhaps TRBD1 (5 bases). This CDR3 contains 14 residues. In germline, CDR1 is SGHRS, CDR2 YFSETQ. The germline V and J ends were trimmed by 3 bases and 1 base, with 10 bases remaining between them. The CDR3 region is CASSWGTTNTEAFF. The CDR3 nucleotides are TGCGCCAGCAGCTGGGGGACTACGAACACTGAAGCTTTCTTT. Variable domain in full (rest from reference TRBV5-1 and TRBJ1-1): KAGVTQTPRYLIKTRGQQVTLSCSPISGHRSVSWYQQTPGQGLQFLFEYFSETQRNKGNFPGRFSGRQFSNSRSEMNVSTLELGDSALYLCASSWGTTNTEAFFGQGTRLTVV.

The V and J genes are TRBV7-2 and TRBJ1-2; D might be TRBD1 (6 bases). V was cut by 6 bases and J by 4 bases, with 18 bases left in between. This CDR3 is built from 15 residues. CDR1 is SGHTA, CDR2 FQGNSA, per germline. The CDR3 DNA reads as TGTGCCAGCAGGACCGCCCCAGGACAGTCCTATGGCTACACCTTC. Translating it yields CASRTAPGQSYGYTF. Variable domain in full (rest from reference TRBV7-2 and TRBJ1-2): GAGVSQSPSNKVTEKGKDVELRCDPISGHTALYWYRQSLGQGLEFLIYFQGNSAPDKSGLPSDRFSAERTGGSVSTLTIQRTQQEDSAVYLCASRTAPGQSYGYTFGSGTRLTVV.

The chain uses TRBV7-8 and TRBJ1-3; D not certain. V was clipped by 5 bases and J by 0 bases, with 11 bases between them. Looked up from germline, CDR1 is SGHVS and CDR2 is FQNEAQ. CDR3 size: 15 residues. The CDR3 sequence: CASSPPGLSGNTIYF. CDR3 sequence (DNA): TGTGCCAGCAGCCCCCCGGGCCTCTCTGGAAACACCATATATTTT.

The chain has TRBV19 and TRBJ2-3; possibly TRBD2 for D (6 bases). Germline V gives CDR1 LNHDA, CDR2 SQIVND (reference sequence). There are 14 residues in the CDR3. V was trimmed by 5 bases and J by 7 bases, leaving 16 bases between them. CDR3 DNA: TGTGCCAGTAGTGATGCGGGGAACGCCTATACGCAGTATTTT. It codes for CASSDAGNAYTQYF.

V is TRBV28 and J is TRBJ1-2, with unresolved D. The CDR3 extends over 14 amino acids. The V end was cut by 6 bases, the J end by 0 bases, with 11 bases between. CDR1 and CDR2 from the germline V gene are MDHEN and SYDVKM. CDR3 sequence reads: CASRSGFANYGYTF. In DNA form, the CDR3 reads TGTGCCAGCAGATCGGGATTCGCTAACTATGGCTACACCTTC.

V usage is TRBV29-1 and J usage is TRBJ1-1; D unclear. Trimming cost V 4 bases and J 1 base, with 13 bases left between them. CDR3 size: 14 residues. The germline CDR1 and CDR2 sequences are SQVTM and ANQGSEA. This CDR3 is CSVGRYTTNTEAFF. The CDR3 DNA follows: TGCAGCGTTGGGCGGTACACGACGAACACTGAAGCTTTCTTT.

This chain links TRBV28 with TRBJ1-1, with D possibly matching TRBD1 (6 bases). Trimming stripped 3 bases from V and 1 base from J, with 15 bases between. This CDR3 region has 16 residues. CDR1 and CDR2 from the germline V gene are MDHEN and SYDVKM. The CDR3 region has the DNA TGTGCCAGCAGTTTTGGGCAGGGGAGGTGGAACACTGAAGCTTTCTTT. Encoded protein: CASSFGQGRWNTEAFF. The variable domain in full, with the rest retrieved from reference TRBV28 and TRBJ1-1, is DVKVTQSSRYLVKRTGEKVFLECVQDMDHENMFWYRQDPGLGLRLIYFSYDVKMKEKGDIPEGYSVSREKKERFSLILESASTNQTSMYLCASSFGQGRWNTEAFFGQGTRLTVV.

This clone appeared a few times. The chain has TRBV18 and TRBJ2-2; D tentatively fits TRBD1 or TRBD2 (5 bases each). This CDR3 contains 17 residues. Germline CDR1 reads KGHSH; CDR2 reads LQKENI. Trimming shortened V by 4 bases and J by 1 base, and 16 bases separated the two germline ends. The CDR3 sequence is CASSQGPPGMNTGELFF. CDR3 nucleotides: TGTGCCAGCTCACAGGGACCTCCGGGAATGAACACCGGGGAGCTGTTTTTT.

The chain uses TRBV6-2 or TRBV6-3 and TRBJ2-4, with TRBD2 matching 11 bases. Germline V gene sequence: CDR1 MNHEY, CDR2 SVGEGT. CDR3 length equals 15 residues. V gave up 6 bases and J gave up 13 bases; unmatched junction bases: 14. The CDR3: CASSHTLGLAGPQYF. As DNA, the CDR3 is TGTGCCAGCAGCCACACTCTAGGACTAGCGGGCCCCCAGTACTTC.